This passage covers 26 T cell receptor beta chains from one sample sequenced in a study of T-cell reconstitution after alpha-beta-depleted transplantation in children. A library of TCRbeta sequences, prepared with unique molecular identifiers, was generated. TCRdb re-called the PCR reads through MiXCR, storing one row per CDR3 protein. The sample comprises about 300,000 distinct CDR3 sequences, roughly a tenth of which are singletons, and approximately 7.6% rests with the top ten. The sample in question was PBMCs, obtained before TCRalphabeta/CD19-depleted stem cell transplant. Source of these receptors: a boy under two years old with acute myeloid leukemia, due to receive a stem cell transplant.

This clonotype was detected only a few times. The CDR3 sequence: CAITSWAGMNIQYF. CDR3 DNA sequence: TGTGCCATTACGAGCTGGGCAGGGATGAACATTCAGTACTTC. The V gene is TRBV6-1, the J gene TRBJ2-4, with D possibly TRBD1 on 5 matching bases. CDR3 length equals 14 residues. In germline, CDR1 is MNHNS, CDR2 SASEGT. V was pared by 10 bases and J by 7 bases, with 20 bases between.

There are a few counts of this clonotype. The chain carries TRBV6-2 or TRBV6-3 and TRBJ1-4; possibly TRBD1 for D (6 bases). Looked up from germline, CDR1 is MNHEY and CDR2 is SVGEGT. V was pared by 2 bases and J by 7 bases, with 8 bases between. There are 13 residues in the CDR3. The CDR3 loop reads CASSYQGFEKLFF. CDR3 DNA sequence: TGTGCCAGCAGTTACCAGGGGTTTGAAAAACTGTTTTTT.

This clonotype has at least ten counts. The chain is built from TRBV20-1 and TRBJ2-5, with 9 bases that match TRBD2. The germline CDR1 and CDR2 sequences are DFQATT and SNEGSKA (reference sequence). The CDR3 spans 13 residues. Germline trimming cut 3 bases from V and 5 bases from J; bases unmatched to any gene: 4. CDR3 bases: TGCAGTGCTAGTTTAGCGGGGGTTGAGACCCAGTACTTC. Amino acids: CSASLAGVETQYF.

In regard to this clonotype: One base away lies a much larger clone, so this may be a sequencing read error. The CDR3 does not close with the conserved phenylalanine or tryptophan, likely indicating a read error. The chain has TRBV10-3 and TRBJ2-7, with 7 bases lining up with TRBD1. The V segment lost 6 bases and the J segment 6 bases; nucleotides outside the gene matches: 5. CDR1 is ENHRY, CDR2 SYGVKD, per germline. The CDR3 extends over 12 amino acids. The CDR3 DNA reads TGTGCCATCAGCAGGGCAGGGGGCGAGCAGTACTCC. As protein: CAISRAGGEQYS.

This clonotype was seen a few times. The chain combines TRBV12-3 or TRBV12-4 with TRBJ2-1, with 11 bases identical to TRBD2. V trimming: 7 bases; J trimming: 1 base; junction bases outside the gene matches: 6. There are 16 residues in the CDR3. As DNA, the CDR3 is TGTGCCAGCAAACCCACTAGCGGGAGTTCCTACAATGAGCAGTTCTTC. This codes for CASKPTSGSSYNEQFF.

This clonotype was seen at least ten times. The V call is TRBV5-1, the J call TRBJ2-5; 10 positions match TRBD1. The CDR3 loop spans 15 amino acids. Germline loops: CDR1 SGHRS, CDR2 YFSETQ. Trimming cost V 4 bases and J 4 bases; bases outside gene matches: 7. CDR3: CASSPGQGEGETQYF. CDR3 coding DNA: TGCGCCAGCAGCCCCGGACAGGGGGAAGGAGAGACCCAGTACTTC.

The table lists this clonotype with many counts. V is TRBV12-3 or TRBV12-4 and J is TRBJ1-1, with a weak D call TRBD1 (6 bases). V lost 8 bases, J lost 5 bases, and 18 bases lay in between. This CDR3 has 14 amino acids. CDR3 residues: CASGRPGGYTEAFF. The CDR3 DNA is TGTGCCAGCGGGCGACCGGGGGGCTATACTGAAGCTTTCTTT.

This clonotype was counted many times. J is TRBJ2-1 and V is TRBV7-2; TRBD2 aligns across 13 bases. CDR3 length equals 17 residues. Germline V CDR1 and CDR2: SGHTA, FQGNSA. V trimming: 7 bases; J trimming: 1 base; junction bases outside the gene matches: 7. The CDR3 DNA sequence: TGTGCCAGCACCTGGACTAGCGGGAGAGATTCCTACAATGAGCAGTTCTTC. This codes for CASTWTSGRDSYNEQFF.

The chain is built from TRBV6-2 or TRBV6-3 and TRBJ2-1; TRBD2 agrees at 13 bases. CDR1 and CDR2 from the germline V gene are MNHEY and SVGEGT. V gave up 0 bases and J gave up 0 bases; unmatched junction bases: 11. The CDR3 is made up of 21 amino acids. As DNA, the CDR3 is TGTGCCAGCAGTTACTCGGTAGTACTAGCGGGAGGGTTTAGCTCCTACAATGAGCAGTTCTTC. This sequence encodes CASSYSVVLAGGFSSYNEQFF.

This clonotype was found a few times. The chain couples TRBV7-2 to TRBJ1-2; 8 nucleotides match TRBD1. Germline V gene sequence: CDR1 SGHTA, CDR2 FQGNSA. The V segment lost 2 bases and the J segment 8 bases; nucleotides outside the gene matches: 7. This CDR3 has 14 amino acids. The CDR3 region has the DNA TGTGCCAGCAGCTTAATCCCAGGGGGCGGAGGCTACACCTTC. It is translated as CASSLIPGGGGYTF. Using reference TRBV7-2 and TRBJ1-2 for the parts outside the CDR3, the full variable domain is GAGVSQSPSNKVTEKGKDVELRCDPISGHTALYWYRQSLGQGLEFLIYFQGNSAPDKSGLPSDRFSAERTGGSVSTLTIQRTQQEDSAVYLCASSLIPGGGGYTFGSGTRLTVV.

This clonotype was seen only a few times. V is TRBV12-3 or TRBV12-4 and J is TRBJ2-3; no reliable D call. V was shortened by 5 bases and J by 6 bases, with 9 bases between the two germline ends. This CDR3 is built from 12 residues. DNA of the CDR3: TGTGCCAGCAGTACCTCGTACGATACGCAGTATTTT. It is translated as CASSTSYDTQYF.

This clonotype was counted ten times or more. The chain is built from TRBV28 and TRBJ1-2; 7 bases align to TRBD1. In germline, CDR1 is MDHEN, CDR2 SYDVKM. The CDR3 runs to 14 residues. Losses at the gene ends were 2 bases for V and 2 bases for J; bases not matched to a gene: 2. The CDR3 bases are TGTGCCAGCAGTTTACCGGGACAGAACTATGGCTACACCTTC. Amino acid sequence: CASSLPGQNYGYTF.

The rearrangement uses TRBV12-3 or TRBV12-4 and TRBJ2-5; D is tentatively TRBD1 or TRBD2 (5 bases each). V shed 3 bases and J shed 1 base, with 9 bases lying between them. This CDR3 region has 14 residues. DNA for the CDR3: TGTGCCAGCAGTTTGGGACGGATCCAAGAGACCCAGTACTTC. Its protein is CASSLGRIQETQYF.

This clonotype was recorded many times. V gene TRBV20-1 combines with J gene TRBJ1-2, with D unresolved. V lost 1 base and J lost 8, with 17 bases in between. The CDR3 spans 14 residues. Germline assignment: CDR1 DFQATT and CDR2 SNEGSKA (reference sequence). CDR3 residues: CSARVPDLERGYTF. CDR3 DNA: TGCAGTGCTAGAGTTCCCGACCTCGAGCGGGGCTACACCTTC.

This clonotype was seen only a few times. This CDR3 reads CASSSLAGENTGELFF. The CDR3 DNA reads as TGTGCCAGCAGCTCACTAGCGGGGGAGAACACCGGGGAGCTGTTTTTT. The V gene is TRBV7-3, the J gene TRBJ2-2; 11 bases agree with TRBD2. CDR3 length equals 16 residues. V was pared by 4 bases and J by 1 base, with 2 bases of the junction left unmatched. Per germline, CDR1 SGHTA and CDR2 FQGTGA.

This clonotype was observed at least ten times. The gene calls are TRBV20-1 and TRBJ1-3; D remains ambiguous. This CDR3 has 14 amino acids. V shed 4 bases and J shed 2 bases, with 12 bases lying between them. Germline-derived CDR1 and CDR2 are DFQATT and SNEGSKA (reference sequence). The DNA for the CDR3 is TGCAGTGCTACCGACCCCCGCCCTGGAAACACCATATATTTT. Protein product: CSATDPRPGNTIYF.

On this clonotype: This may be a read error: a much more frequent sequence differs by one nucleotide. This chain connects TRBV4-2 to TRBJ2-7; TRBD2 matches 10 bases. CDR3 length: 18 residues. V trimming: 0 bases; J trimming: 2 bases; junction bases outside the gene matches: 10. Germline CDR1 LGHNA, CDR2 YNFKEQ. In nucleotides, the CDR3 is TGTGCCAGCAGCCAAGAAGCCCCCGGGACTAGCGCAACCTACGAGCAGTACTTC. As protein: CASSQEAPGTSATYEQYF.

At least ten counts were recorded for this clonotype. This chain joins TRBV6-5 and TRBJ1-1; no definite D call. CDR3 length equals 13 residues. The germline gives CDR1 MNHEY, CDR2 SVGAGI. V was clipped by 0 bases and J by 5 bases, with 7 bases between them. CDR3 in DNA: TGTGCCAGCAGTTACTCTCCGGGTACTGAAGCTTTCTTT. It yields the protein CASSYSPGTEAFF.

There are many counts of this clonotype. The CDR3 DNA reads as TGTGCCAGCAGTTTATTATTGGGACAGGGGAACACCGGGGAGCTGTTTTTT. The encoded protein is CASSLLLGQGNTGELFF. This chain joins TRBV12-3 or TRBV12-4 and TRBJ2-2; TRBD1 matches at 9 bases. Trimming took 2 bases from V and 1 from J; bases not matched to a gene: 5. The CDR3 covers 17 residues.

This chain connects TRBV20-1 to TRBJ2-7; TRBD1 agrees at 7 bases. J gave up 1 base and V 8 bases, and 2 bases lay outside the gene matches. From germline, CDR1 is DFQATT and CDR2 SNEGSKA (reference sequence). The CDR3 contains 11 residues. Here the CDR3 reads CSLTGSYEQYF. The CDR3 coding sequence is TGCAGTTTGACAGGGTCCTACGAGCAGTACTTC.

This clonotype appeared many times. The chain uses TRBV20-1 and TRBJ2-7; tentative D call: TRBD2 (6 bases). This CDR3 has 14 residues. Germline loops: CDR1 DFQATT, CDR2 SNEGSKA (reference sequence). V lost 1 base and J lost 2, with 12 bases in between. Here the CDR3 DNA reads TGCAGTGCTAGAGGGGGGGTCCTAACCTACGAGCAGTACTTC. Protein: CSARGGVLTYEQYF.

This clonotype was recorded many times. The J gene is TRBJ2-1, the V gene TRBV12-3 or TRBV12-4; 15 nucleotides align to TRBD2. Losses at the gene ends were 6 bases for V and 7 bases for J; bases not matched to a gene: 4. The CDR3 is 15 residues long. In DNA, the CDR3 is TGTGCCAGCAGCATTGGGACTAGCGGGAGGAATGAGCAGTTCTTC. Translating it yields CASSIGTSGRNEQFF.

The CDR3 sequence: CSAREGSAYAYEQYF. Written as DNA, the CDR3 is TGCAGTGCTAGAGAAGGGAGTGCGTACGCCTACGAGCAGTACTTC. This rearrangement joins TRBV20-1 to TRBJ2-7; tentatively, D is TRBD2 (5 bases). The V end lost 0 bases, the J end lost 2 bases, and 14 bases lay between the germline ends. This CDR3 is built from 15 residues. Germline V gene sequence: CDR1 DFQATT, CDR2 SNEGSKA (reference sequence).

The chain recombines TRBV14 with TRBJ1-4; D gene unclear. Per germline, CDR1 SGHDN and CDR2 FVKESK. Deletions cut 0 bases from V and 2 bases from J, with 10 bases between. This CDR3 comprises 16 residues. The CDR3 coding sequence is TGTGCCAGCAGCCAAGATATAGGGAGGACTAATGAAAAACTGTTTTTT. The encoded protein is CASSQDIGRTNEKLFF.

In its sample, this clonotype was seen a few times. This chain connects TRBV19 to TRBJ1-4; TRBD1 matches at 8 bases. Germline lookup yields CDR1 LNHDA and CDR2 SQIVND (reference sequence). This CDR3 spans 14 amino acids. With 10 bases clipped from V and 7 bases from J, the junction kept 11 bases outside the gene matches. In DNA, the CDR3 is TGTGCCACCAAGCCCCGGACAGGGCCTGAAAAACTGTTTTTT. It encodes CATKPRTGPEKLFF.

The chain recombines TRBV5-6 with TRBJ1-1; D is unresolved. CDR3 length equals 16 residues. Germline CDR1 reads SGHDT; CDR2 reads YYEEEE. V dropped 2 bases and J dropped 1 base, with 15 bases sitting between them. In DNA form, the CDR3 reads TGTGCCAGCAGCTTACCCCGTACAACCCCGAACACTGAAGCTTTCTTT. Translating gives CASSLPRTTPNTEAFF.